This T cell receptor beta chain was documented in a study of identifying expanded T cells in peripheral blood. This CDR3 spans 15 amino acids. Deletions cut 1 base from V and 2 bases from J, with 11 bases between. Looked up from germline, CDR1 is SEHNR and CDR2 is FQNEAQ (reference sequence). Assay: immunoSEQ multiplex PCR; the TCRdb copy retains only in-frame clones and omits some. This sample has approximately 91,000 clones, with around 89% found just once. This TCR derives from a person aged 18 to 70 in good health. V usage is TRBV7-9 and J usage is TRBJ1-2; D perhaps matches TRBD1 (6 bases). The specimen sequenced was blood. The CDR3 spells CASSLVEGGNYGYTF. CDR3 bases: TGTGCCAGCAGCTTAGTCGAGGGGGGGAACTATGGCTACACCTTC.